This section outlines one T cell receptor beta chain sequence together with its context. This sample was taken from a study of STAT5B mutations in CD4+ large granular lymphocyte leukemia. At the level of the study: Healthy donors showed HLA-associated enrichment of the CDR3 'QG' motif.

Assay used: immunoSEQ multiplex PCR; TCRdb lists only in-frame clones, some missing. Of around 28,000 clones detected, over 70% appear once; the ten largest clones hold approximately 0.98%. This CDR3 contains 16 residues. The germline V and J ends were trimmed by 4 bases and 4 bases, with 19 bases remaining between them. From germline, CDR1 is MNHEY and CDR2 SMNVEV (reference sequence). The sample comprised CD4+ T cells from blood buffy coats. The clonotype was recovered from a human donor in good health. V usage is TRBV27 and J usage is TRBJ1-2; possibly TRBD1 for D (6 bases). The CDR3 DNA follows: TGTGCCAGCAGTTCAATCGACAGGTCGGGGAGCTATGGCTACACCTTC. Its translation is CASSSIDRSGSYGYTF.